The T cell receptor beta chain described here comes from a study of regulatory T cells in long-lasting Graves disease. Findings and limits, study-wide: Persistent disease showed a preference for TRBV28, TRBJ1-2 and TRBJ2-5.

Library construction for TCR beta used iRepertoire HTBI primers and Arm-PCR of CDR3 regions. Each CDR3 protein is one row after TCRdb ran MiXCR on the multiplex PCR reads. The sample yields fewer than 650,000 distinct CDR3 sequences, around 15% seen once. Notes on this clonotype: Its antigen is currently unknown.

This CDR3 region has 15 residues. Germline trimming cut 5 bases from V and 4 bases from J; bases unmatched to any gene: 10. The germline V gene encodes CDR1 MNHNS and CDR2 SASEGT. The time point: newly diagnosed GD, antithyroid drugs for less than 3 months. PBMC-derived RNA was used for the TCR library. Patients were from an endocrinology department in Xi'an, China. The data were also submitted as part of a second study, on T cells in Graves' hyperthyroidism and ophthalmopathy. That work states: Recently diagnosed hyperthyroidism of less than 2 months' duration affected patients aged 18 to 65.

The sequence came from a man aged 18 to 30 with Graves disease. The source material was peripheral blood mononuclear cells (PBMCs), sampled at new diagnosis, from a patient treated with antithyroid drugs. This sequence joins TRBV6-1 and TRBJ1-2; 7 bases line up with TRBD1. DNA for the CDR3: TGTGCCAGCAGTCACCGCGGAGGGGGCGGCTATGGCTACACCTTC. Amino acids: CASSHRGGGGYGYTF.